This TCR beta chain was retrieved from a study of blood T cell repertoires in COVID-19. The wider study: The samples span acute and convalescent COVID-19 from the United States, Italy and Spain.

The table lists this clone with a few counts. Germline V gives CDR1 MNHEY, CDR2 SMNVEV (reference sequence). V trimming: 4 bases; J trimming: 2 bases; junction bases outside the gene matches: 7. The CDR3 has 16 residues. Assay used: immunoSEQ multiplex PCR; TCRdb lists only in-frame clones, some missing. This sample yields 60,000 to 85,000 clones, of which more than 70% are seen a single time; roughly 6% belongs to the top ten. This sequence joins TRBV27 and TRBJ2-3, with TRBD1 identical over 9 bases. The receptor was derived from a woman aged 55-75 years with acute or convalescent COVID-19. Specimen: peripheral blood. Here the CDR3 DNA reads TGTGCCAGCAGTTACTTACAGGGGGCTATCACAGATACGCAGTATTTT. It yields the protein CASSYLQGAITDTQYF.